Listed here are 3 T cell receptor beta chains from one sample, sequenced in a study of graft-versus-host responses after intestinal transplantation. Only in-frame clones appear in the TCRdb table, and some are missing; sequencing was by immunoSEQ multiplex PCR. The table lists around 17,000 clones, over 75% of them singletons, with around 6% in the top ten. The sequencing here drew on PBMCs, taken around 110 days after intestinal transplant. Receptors were obtained from a human patient who received an intestinal transplant, so some T cells may come from the graft donor.

The V call is TRBV28, the J call TRBJ2-3; tentative D call: TRBD2 (6 bases). Germline values: CDR1 MDHEN, CDR2 SYDVKM. Trimming removed 3 bases at V and 2 bases at J, with 9 bases between. The CDR3 runs 14 residues. The DNA of the CDR3 is TGTGCCAGCAGTTTGGGCGGGAACACAGATACGCAGTATTTT. This sequence encodes CASSLGGNTDTQYF. Using reference TRBV28 and TRBJ2-3 for the parts outside the CDR3, the full variable domain is DVKVTQSSRYLVKRTGEKVFLECVQDMDHENMFWYRQDPGLGLRLIYFSYDVKMKEKGDIPEGYSVSREKKERFSLILESASTNQTSMYLCASSLGGNTDTQYFGPGTRLTVL.

The J gene is TRBJ2-2, the V gene TRBV28; D might be TRBD1 (5 bases). This CDR3 comprises 15 residues. CDR1 MDHEN and CDR2 SYDVKM come from the germline V gene. V lost 2 bases to trimming and J lost 4 bases, with 11 bases between them. CDR3 nucleotides: TGTGCCAGCAGTTTAAGGGGCACATCCACCGGGGAGCTGTTTTTT. Protein sequence: CASSLRGTSTGELFF.

This chain connects TRBV6-1 to TRBJ2-7, with 8 bases identical to TRBD2. The V gene's germline CDR1 is MNHNS and CDR2 SASEGT. The CDR3 is 15 amino acids. Trimming took 7 bases from V and 0 from J; bases not matched to a gene: 8. In DNA, the CDR3 is TGTGCCAGCAAGAGAGCGGGAGTGGGCTCCTACGAGCAGTACTTC. The encoded protein is CASKRAGVGSYEQYF.